These 22 T cell receptor beta chains originate from one sample sequenced in a study of T cell repertoires in cytomegalovirus infection. TCRdb fed the reads into MiXCR, producing one record per CDR3 protein. The sample consists of hundreds of thousands of distinct CDR3 sequences, 24% of them appearing once. Sequencing input: CD8+ T cells from PBMCs. These receptors all stem from a human donor in good health (CMV status not recorded). Some clones in this sample may be carry-over from other donors' samples.

In this sample, this clonotype turned up many times. The V and J genes are TRBV25-1 and TRBJ2-5; 11 nucleotides agree with TRBD2. V lost 1 base and J lost 2; bases outside the gene matches: 15. The CDR3 loop spans 20 amino acids. Germline CDR1 MGHDK, CDR2 SYGVNS. In DNA form, the CDR3 reads TGTGCCAGCAGTGAATCGGGCCCCCACTTACTAGCGGGGGAACAAGAGACCCAGTACTTC. Translated, it gives CASSESGPHLLAGEQETQYF.

The V call is TRBV28, the J call TRBJ2-2; 9 positions match TRBD1. The CDR3 covers 15 residues. The V segment lost 3 bases and the J segment 4 bases; nucleotides outside the gene matches: 3. The V gene's germline CDR1 is MDHEN and CDR2 SYDVKM. The CDR3 coding sequence is TGTGCCAGCAGTTTCCGGGACAGGGCCACCGGGGAGCTGTTTTTT. It codes for CASSFRDRATGELFF. Combining the CDR3 with reference TRBV28 and TRBJ2-2 gives the whole variable domain DVKVTQSSRYLVKRTGEKVFLECVQDMDHENMFWYRQDPGLGLRLIYFSYDVKMKEKGDIPEGYSVSREKKERFSLILESASTNQTSMYLCASSFRDRATGELFFGEGSRLTVL.

The V call is TRBV15, the J call TRBJ2-7; 8 positions match TRBD1. This CDR3 is 15 amino acids long. V lost 0 bases and J lost 3; bases outside the gene matches: 4. Germline CDR1 LNHNV, CDR2 YYDKDF (reference sequence). CDR3 residues: CATSREAQGDYEQYF. As DNA, the CDR3 is TGTGCCACCAGCAGAGAGGCACAGGGGGACTACGAGCAGTACTTC.

This chain joins TRBV24-1 and TRBJ2-5; D is tentatively TRBD1 or TRBD2 (7 bases each). Trimming took 7 bases from V and 5 from J, leaving 13 bases between them. This CDR3 has 13 residues. The germline gives CDR1 KGHDR, CDR2 SFDVKD. CDR3 loop: CATRGAGQETQYF. CDR3 DNA: TGTGCCACCAGGGGAGCGGGACAGGAGACCCAGTACTTC.

This clonotype was seen only a few times. The chain carries TRBV6-6 and TRBJ2-5, with 8 bases that match TRBD1. Germline V gene data show CDR1 as MNHNY and CDR2 as SVGAGI (reference sequence). After removal of 6 bases from V and 3 bases from J, the junction contained 6 bases not matched to a gene. This CDR3 is built from 14 residues. CDR3 sequence: CASSGQGAKETQYF. The CDR3 nucleotides are TGTGCCAGCAGCGGACAGGGAGCCAAAGAGACCCAGTACTTC.

This clonotype was counted between two and nine times. V gene TRBV2 combines with J gene TRBJ2-3; D call uncertain. Between the trimmed V and J ends, which lost 9 bases and 4 bases, there was a span of 20 bases. From germline, CDR1 is SNHLY and CDR2 FYNNEI. This CDR3 comprises 15 residues. Written as DNA, the CDR3 is TGTGCCAGTCCTAAGTCTTCAGCGAGCGCAGATACGCAGTATTTT. Protein sequence: CASPKSSASADTQYF.

This clonotype was seen more than once but under ten times. The chain couples TRBV6-2 or TRBV6-3 to TRBJ2-3; TRBD2 agrees at 8 bases. The junction had 16 bases not matched to a gene; V was cut back by 8 bases and J by 0 bases. This CDR3 is 18 amino acids long. The germline gives CDR1 MNHEY, CDR2 SVGEGT. This CDR3 reads CASEGRGAFVTSTDTQYF. DNA for the CDR3: TGTGCCAGCGAGGGGCGGGGGGCCTTCGTTACTAGCACAGATACGCAGTATTTT.

A few counts support this clonotype. V and J are TRBV28 and TRBJ2-3, with a tentative D call TRBD1 (6 bases). V lost 3 bases and J lost 6, with 16 bases in between. From germline, CDR1 is MDHEN and CDR2 SYDVKM. The CDR3 totals 15 residues. CDR3 region: CASSFLRQAPDTQYF. CDR3 coding DNA: TGTGCCAGCAGTTTCTTGCGACAGGCGCCCGATACGCAGTATTTT.

Points on this clonotype: A much bigger clone sits one base away, suggesting this may be a read error. The rearrangement uses TRBV7-8 and TRBJ1-2; D may be TRBD1 (5 bases). The CDR3 is made up of 15 amino acids. Germline values: CDR1 SGHVS, CDR2 FQNEAQ. The chain's CDR3 is CTSSTGRAGNYGYTF. The DNA of the CDR3 is TGTACCAGCAGCACAGGCAGGGCTGGGAACTATGGCTACACCTTC.

The V gene is TRBV7-9, the J gene TRBJ2-1; 8 nucleotides match TRBD1. The germline V gene encodes CDR1 SEHNR and CDR2 FQNEAQ (reference sequence). The ends lost 6 bases at V and 12 bases at J; junction bases unmatched: 7. CDR3 length: 12 amino acids. As DNA, the CDR3 is TGTGCCAGCAGTCAGACAGGGGATGGGCAGTTCTTC. Its protein product is CASSQTGDGQFF. Full variable domain (missing parts from reference TRBV7-9 and TRBJ2-1): DTGVSQNPRHKITKRGQNVTFRCDPISEHNRLYWYRQTLGQGPEFLTYFQNEAQLEKSRLLSDRFSAERPKGSFSTLEIQRTEQGDSAMYLCASSQTGDGQFFGPGTRLTVL.

This clonotype turned up a few times. V and J are TRBV9 and TRBJ1-1; D gene uncertain. The CDR3 runs to 12 residues. In germline, CDR1 is SGDLS, CDR2 YYNGEE. V was trimmed by 7 bases and J by 3 bases, leaving 10 bases between them. In DNA form, the CDR3 reads TGTGCCAGCGGGCGGGAGGACACTGAAGCTTTCTTT. It codes for CASGREDTEAFF.

This chain links TRBV2 with TRBJ2-7, with 10 bases aligning to TRBD1. The germline CDR1 and CDR2 sequences are SNHLY and FYNNEI. J gave up 3 bases and V 6 bases, and 2 bases lay outside the gene matches. This CDR3 is 13 amino acids long. The CDR3 reads CASSGQGGYEQYF. The CDR3 DNA sequence: TGTGCCAGCAGCGGACAGGGGGGCTACGAGCAGTACTTC.

This clonotype turned up a few times. V gene TRBV4-1 combines with J gene TRBJ2-3; 11 bases map to TRBD1. Per germline, CDR1 MGHRA and CDR2 YSYEKL. The junction had 6 bases not matched to a gene; V was cut back by 3 bases and J by 1 base. This CDR3 spans 17 amino acids. The CDR3 protein is CASSQGRTGGGTDTQYF. The CDR3 region has the DNA TGCGCCAGCAGCCAGGGAAGGACAGGGGGCGGCACAGATACGCAGTATTTT.

In this sample, this clonotype turned up a few times. The chain couples TRBV20-1 to TRBJ2-7; 7 bases map to TRBD1. Germline V gene lookup returns CDR1 DFQATT and CDR2 SNEGSKA (reference sequence). The CDR3 consists of 13 residues. V shed 4 bases, J shed 6 bases, and the junction held 9 bases outside the gene matches. The CDR3 is CSATDRENPEQYF. DNA of the CDR3: TGCAGTGCTACCGACAGGGAAAATCCCGAGCAGTACTTC.

The table lists this clonotype with a few counts. One base away lies a much larger clone, so this may be a sequencing read error. This rearrangement joins TRBV5-4 to TRBJ1-1; a weak D match, TRBD1 (5 bases). This CDR3 has 13 amino acids. Trimming removed 6 bases at V and 0 bases at J, with 9 bases between. The germline CDR1 and CDR2 sequences are SGHNT and YYREEE (reference sequence). The CDR3 coding sequence is TGTGCCAGCACCCCGGGGGTGAACACTGAAGCTTTCTTT. As protein: CASTPGVNTEAFF.

The chain recombines TRBV7-9 with TRBJ1-4; D gene ambiguous. This CDR3 is built from 14 residues. Germline V gene data show CDR1 as SEHNR and CDR2 as FQNEAQ (reference sequence). V lost 1 base and J lost 5, with 8 bases in between. The chain's CDR3 is CASSLVPGNEKLFF. DNA of the CDR3: TGTGCCAGCAGCTTAGTTCCGGGAAATGAAAAACTGTTTTTT.

This clonotype occurred many times. The gene calls are TRBV12-3 or TRBV12-4 and TRBJ2-4; TRBD1 might be the D (5 bases). The CDR3 runs 13 residues. Trimming shortened V by 2 bases and J by 8 bases, and 10 bases separated the two germline ends. The CDR3 loop reads CASSLPGSDIQYF. CDR3 DNA: TGTGCCAGCAGTTTACCAGGGTCGGACATTCAGTACTTC.

The chain carries TRBV7-9 and TRBJ1-2, with a possible D match to TRBD1 (5 bases). The CDR3 totals 17 residues. Germline-derived CDR1 and CDR2 are SEHNR and FQNEAQ (reference sequence). V was pared by 1 base and J by 7 bases, with 22 bases between. Here the CDR3 DNA reads TGTGCCAGCAGCTTAGGGACAACATACACTCCTGCGTTTGGCTACACCTTC. Translating gives CASSLGTTYTPAFGYTF. Supplemented by reference TRBV7-9 and TRBJ1-2, the full variable domain reads DTGVSQNPRHKITKRGQNVTFRCDPISEHNRLYWYRQTLGQGPEFLTYFQNEAQLEKSRLLSDRFSAERPKGSFSTLEIQRTEQGDSAMYLCASSLGTTYTPAFGYTFGSGTRLTVV.

The V call is TRBV6-2 or TRBV6-3, the J call TRBJ2-7, with D uncertain. Trimming removed 6 bases from V and 0 bases from J, with 9 bases in between. The CDR3 is 13 residues long. Per the germline V gene, CDR1 is MNHEY and CDR2 is SVGEGT. CDR3 in amino acids: CASRARSSYEQYV. For the CDR3, the DNA is TGTGCCAGCAGAGCTAGGAGCTCCTACGAGCAGTACGTC.

This clonotype showed up just a few times. The rearrangement uses TRBV6-5 and TRBJ2-1; 7 positions agree with TRBD1. The germline CDR1 and CDR2 sequences are MNHEY and SVGAGI. This CDR3 contains 16 residues. J was trimmed by 3 bases and V by 2 bases; bases with no gene match: 7. The CDR3 here is CASSYTGESLYNEQFF. The CDR3 DNA follows: TGTGCCAGCAGTTACACAGGGGAGTCCCTCTACAATGAGCAGTTCTTC.

This clonotype was found a few times. The chain employs TRBV6-5 and TRBJ1-2; D gene unclear. CDR1 is MNHEY, CDR2 SVGAGI, per germline. The CDR3 loop spans 15 amino acids. V lost 4 bases to trimming and J lost 4 bases, with 16 bases between them. CDR3 nucleotide sequence: TGTGCCAGCAGTTCTCCCGGGAGGGAGGGCTATGGCTACACCTTC. Residues: CASSSPGREGYGYTF.

The chain uses TRBV29-1 and TRBJ2-1; D is perhaps TRBD1 or TRBD2 (5 bases each). The CDR3 runs 14 residues. Germline-derived CDR1 and CDR2 are SQVTM and ANQGSEA. V lost 5 bases to trimming and J lost 4 bases, with 15 bases between them. DNA for the CDR3: TGCAGCGTTTATCAATGGGACGGATACAATGAGCAGTTCTTC. Its protein product is CSVYQWDGYNEQFF.